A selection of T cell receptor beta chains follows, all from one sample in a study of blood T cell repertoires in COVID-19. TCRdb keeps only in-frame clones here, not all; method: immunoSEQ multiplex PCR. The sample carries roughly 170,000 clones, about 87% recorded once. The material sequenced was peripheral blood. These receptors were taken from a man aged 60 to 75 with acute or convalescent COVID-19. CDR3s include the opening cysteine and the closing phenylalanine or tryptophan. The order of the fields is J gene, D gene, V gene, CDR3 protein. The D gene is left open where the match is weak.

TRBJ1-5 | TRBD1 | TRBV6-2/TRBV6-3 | CASSWDRGGSNQPQHF
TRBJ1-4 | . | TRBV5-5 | CASSARAGANEKLFF
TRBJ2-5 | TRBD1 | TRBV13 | CASSLGTGGSGQETQYF
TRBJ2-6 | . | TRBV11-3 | CASRFGPGGSGANVLTF
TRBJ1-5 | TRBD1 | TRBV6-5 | CASSPGTGPSQPQHF
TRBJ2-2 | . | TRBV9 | CASSADSGELFF
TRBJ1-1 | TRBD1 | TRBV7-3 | CASSRDRGNTEAFF
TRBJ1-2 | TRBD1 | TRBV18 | CASSFDRGENYGYTF
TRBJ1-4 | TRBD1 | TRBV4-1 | CASSLLGTENEKLFF
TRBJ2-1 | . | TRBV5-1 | CASSQSNPGFPGEQFF
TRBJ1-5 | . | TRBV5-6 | CASSLRLQGLNNQPQHF
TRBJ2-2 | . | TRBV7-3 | CASSLNGVVANTGELFF
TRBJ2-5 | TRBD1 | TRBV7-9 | CASSILTGEQETQYF
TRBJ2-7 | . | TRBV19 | CASSESQDYEQYF
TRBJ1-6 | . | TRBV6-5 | CAVGADSPLHF
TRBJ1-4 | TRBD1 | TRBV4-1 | CASSQDLQGWEKLFF
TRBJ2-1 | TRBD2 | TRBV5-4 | CASSSSGNSYNEQFF
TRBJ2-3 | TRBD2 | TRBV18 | CASSPLAGGLEDTQYF
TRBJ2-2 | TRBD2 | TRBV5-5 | CASSILAGGDTGELFF
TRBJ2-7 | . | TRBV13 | CASSFRGPYEQYF
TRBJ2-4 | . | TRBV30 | CAWENPGSDIQYF
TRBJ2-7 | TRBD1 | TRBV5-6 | CASSLEQGDEQYF
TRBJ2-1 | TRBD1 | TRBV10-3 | CAISEGDRLQGNEQFF
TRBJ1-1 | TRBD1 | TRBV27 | CASSNRGDTEAFF
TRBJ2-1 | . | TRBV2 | CASRNRVYNEQFF
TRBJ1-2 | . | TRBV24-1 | CATSEPSGGVNYGYTF
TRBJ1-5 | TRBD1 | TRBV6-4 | CASSEFPGGDQPQHF
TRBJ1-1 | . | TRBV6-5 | CASSYFASGTEAFF
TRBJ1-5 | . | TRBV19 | CASSIKTDSNQPQHF
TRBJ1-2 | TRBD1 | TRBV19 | CASRRDRGAHYYGYTF
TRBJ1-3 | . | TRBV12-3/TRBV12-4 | CASSFYRGNTIYF
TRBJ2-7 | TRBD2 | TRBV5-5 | CASSRPGTSGEQYF
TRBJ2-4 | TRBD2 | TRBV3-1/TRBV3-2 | CASSHQPGGGIQYF
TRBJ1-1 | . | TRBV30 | CAWTVSMNTEAFF
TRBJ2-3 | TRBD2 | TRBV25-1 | CASSAPTSGITDTQYF
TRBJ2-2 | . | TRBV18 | CASSPLISGDTGELFF
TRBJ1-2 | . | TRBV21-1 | CASSKAGARDGYTF
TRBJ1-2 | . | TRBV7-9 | CASSLEAAEAYGYTF
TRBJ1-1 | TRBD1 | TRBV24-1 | CATKRGPDTEAFF
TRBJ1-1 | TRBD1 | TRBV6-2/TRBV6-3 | CASSPRTGGRGNTEAFF
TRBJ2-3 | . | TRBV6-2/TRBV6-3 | CASSYPRGGYTDTQYF
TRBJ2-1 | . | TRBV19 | CASMDKLYEQFF
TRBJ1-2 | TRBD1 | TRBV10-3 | CAIREDREAGYTF
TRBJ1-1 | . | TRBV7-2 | CASSSQMNTEAFF
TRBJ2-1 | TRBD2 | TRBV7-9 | CASTSGTTHNEQFF
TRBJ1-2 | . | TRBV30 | CAWSVLVGGGDGYTF
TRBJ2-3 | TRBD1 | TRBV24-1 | CATSDTGQVTDTQYF
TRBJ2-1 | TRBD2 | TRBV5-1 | CASSYGTTPSYNEQFF
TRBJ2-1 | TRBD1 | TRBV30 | CAWSAGRGFGNEQFF